This TCR beta chain was found in a study of molecular identifiers for immune sequencing clone quantification. TCRdb recomputed calls from the PCR reads with MiXCR, one row per CDR3 protein. The table shows approximately 590,000 distinct CDR3 sequences, with about 25% occurring only once. In its sample, this clonotype was seen many times. Sequenced: naive CD8+ T cells from blood, with Jurkat cell RNA spiked in. Subset in this sample: FACS-sorted CD8+CD4-CCR7+CD45RA+ naive T cells. The receptor's source is a human donor in good health. Some libraries in this study had Jurkat cell RNA spiked in.

Here the CDR3 DNA reads TGTGCCAGCAGCTTAGCGTGGGTAGCGGGCTCCGATACGCAGTATTTT. Translated, it gives CASSLAWVAGSDTQYF. The V and J genes are TRBV7-2 and TRBJ2-3; 7 bases are a match to TRBD2. V trimming: 0 bases; J trimming: 6 bases; junction bases outside the gene matches: 9. The CDR3 is 16 residues long. Looked up from germline, CDR1 is SGHTA and CDR2 is FQGNSA.